This is a list of T cell receptor beta chains from one sample in a study of cytomegalovirus exposure and HLA in healthy donors. Clones were sequenced by immunoSEQ multiplex PCR, and TCRdb holds only the in-frame ones, with some missing. Of about 220,000 clones listed, roughly 83% are singletons. The material sequenced was PBMCs. These receptors were taken from a boy between 2 and 10 years old in good health and CMV-seronegative. The CDR3 runs from the conserved cysteine through the conserved F or W. D genes are given only for firm matches.

J gene,V gene,D gene,CDR3 protein
TRBJ1-4,TRBV2,TRBD1,CASSAGTGVEKLFF
TRBJ2-7,TRBV5-1,-,CASSLAGAGISEQYF
TRBJ2-1,TRBV19,-,CASSIQGFLSYNEQFF
TRBJ2-7,TRBV5-1,TRBD2,CASSLWGGAYEQYF
TRBJ1-1,TRBV30,-,CAWRERTARATEAFF
TRBJ2-2,TRBV19,TRBD1,CASSIIPSTGGGELFF
TRBJ1-1,TRBV19,-,CASSISGTGGMNTEAFF
TRBJ2-1,TRBV5-1,TRBD2,CASSLTPSGPYNEQFF
TRBJ2-7,TRBV9,-,CASSDRTDSYEQYF
TRBJ2-1,TRBV11-1,-,CASSLGGDEQFF
TRBJ1-1,TRBV4-1,-,CASSLHLGEAFF
TRBJ2-7,TRBV7-3,-,CASSPGGSYEQYF
TRBJ2-7,TRBV7-2,-,CASSRRGYEQYF
TRBJ1-4,TRBV7-2,TRBD1,CASSSTGAEEKLFF
TRBJ2-7,TRBV2,-,CASGDGQPYEQYF
TRBJ2-1,TRBV2,TRBD2,CASILTSGVRNEQFF
TRBJ2-7,TRBV13,TRBD2,CASSQAGNLGEQYF
TRBJ2-4,TRBV6-4,-,CASSDSAGVGFIQYF
TRBJ2-2,TRBV7-3,-,CASQQGPNTGELFF
TRBJ1-5,TRBV13,TRBD1,CASSLGQGSQPQHF
TRBJ2-3,TRBV27,TRBD2,CASSLSGTTDTQYF
TRBJ1-2,TRBV18,-,CASSDQGGYGYTF
TRBJ2-3,TRBV6-4,-,CASRAQGWGTDTQYF
TRBJ2-2,TRBV13,TRBD2,CASSSPGLAWTGELFF
TRBJ2-2,TRBV11-2,TRBD1,CASRQTGGGGGELFF
TRBJ1-5,TRBV19,-,CASRGGHLSNQPQHF
TRBJ2-1,TRBV19,-,CASSTGTNEQFF
TRBJ1-2,TRBV19,-,CASSIEGRVVPYGYTF